This T cell receptor beta chain was sequenced during a study of Ad26.COV2.S vaccination and SARS-CoV-2 variants. Overall study results and limits: Vaccine recipients showed a spike-specific TCR breadth that was higher than in placebo recipients. Breadth of non-spike TCRs did not differ between vaccinees and placebo recipients. Reportedly, after vaccination the spike-specific CD8+ and CD4+ T cell responses displayed substantial breadth.

The V and J ends lost 1 base and 4 bases respectively, with 10 bases between them. Germline V CDR1 and CDR2: SEHNR, FQNEAQ (reference sequence). This CDR3 has 14 amino acids. The repertoire was sequenced with immunoSEQ multiplex PCR; TCRdb's copy has only in-frame clones and lacks some. The sample holds just over 350,000 clones; roughly 94% are singletons and the top ten take roughly 3.9%. Concerning this clone: The antigen remains undetermined.

This TCR came from a human donor who had recovered from COVID-19. The chain links TRBV7-9 to TRBJ1-2; maybe TRBD1 (6 bases). The material was peripheral blood, obtained after recovery from COVID-19. Here the CDR3 DNA reads TGTGCCAGCAGCTTAGGACAGGCCTCCTATGGCTACACCTTC. Translating it yields CASSLGQASYGYTF. Drawing the rest from reference TRBV7-9 and TRBJ1-2, the complete variable domain is DTGVSQNPRHKITKRGQNVTFRCDPISEHNRLYWYRQTLGQGPEFLTYFQNEAQLEKSRLLSDRFSAERPKGSFSTLEIQRTEQGDSAMYLCASSLGQASYGYTFGSGTRLTVV.